Below are 8 T cell receptor beta chains sequenced from a single sample in a study of long-term antiretroviral therapy in people with HIV. The run of the v3.0 immunoSEQ assay was at survey level. The protocol was immunoSEQ multiplex PCR, while the TCRdb copy is restricted to in-frame clones and leaves out a portion. The table shows some 28,000 clones, with around nine tenths occurring only once. Sequenced here: unsorted PBMCs, sampled 0.5 years after starting antiretroviral therapy. The source is a woman aged 18-29 years with HIV.

The chain links TRBV5-1 to TRBJ1-6, with D hard to call. V lost 4 bases and J lost 0, with 8 bases in between. Germline CDR1 SGHRS, CDR2 YFSETQ. This CDR3 region has 15 residues. CDR3 region: CASSPYSSYNSPLHF. The CDR3, as DNA: TGCGCCAGCAGCCCCTACAGCTCCTATAATTCACCCCTCCACTTT.

This clone was seen a single time. V and J are TRBV18 and TRBJ1-2; tentatively, D is TRBD1 (6 bases). With 3 bases removed from V and 4 bases from J, the gap between germline ends came to 15 bases. Per germline, CDR1 KGHSH and CDR2 LQKENI. The CDR3 is made up of 15 amino acids. The CDR3 DNA reads TGTGCCAGCTCACCCCAGTTACAGGGAGGCTATGGCTACACCTTC. Encoded protein: CASSPQLQGGYGYTF.

The chain carries TRBV7-9 and TRBJ2-7, with TRBD2 matching 11 bases. V lost 1 base to trimming and J lost 4 bases; unmatched junction nucleotides: 9. CDR1 and CDR2 (germline): SEHNR, FQNEAQ (reference sequence). The CDR3 sequence is 17 residues long. Here the CDR3 DNA reads TGTGCCAGCAGCTTAGGAACTAGCGGGAGAGAAGTTTACGAGCAGTACTTC. It specifies CASSLGTSGREVYEQYF.

In this sample, this clone turned up a few times. The rearrangement joins TRBV5-6 to TRBJ1-1; D gene ambiguous. V shed 1 base and J shed 5 bases, with 12 bases lying between them. Germline lookup yields CDR1 SGHDT and CDR2 YYEEEE. The length of the CDR3 is 14 residues. CDR3 DNA sequence: TGTGCCAGCAGCTTGTCACCGGGAGGAACTGAAGCTTTCTTT. It translates to CASSLSPGGTEAFF.

The V and J genes are TRBV6-5 and TRBJ2-7; D is undetermined. The V and J ends lost 2 bases and 6 bases respectively, with 11 bases between them. Germline-derived CDR1 and CDR2 are MNHEY and SVGAGI. The CDR3 length is 13 residues. The CDR3, as DNA: TGTGCCAGCAGTTACATGGCAGGTGGCGAGCAGTACTTC. It specifies CASSYMAGGEQYF.

The CDR3 nucleotides read TGCGCCAGCACAACGTTGGAAGCTTTCTTT. Protein product: CASTTLEAFF. This chain links TRBV10-1 with TRBJ1-1; D unresolved. The V end lost 7 bases, the J end lost 8 bases, and 8 bases lay between the germline ends. Germline lookup yields CDR1 WNHNN and CDR2 SYGVQD (reference sequence). The CDR3 contains 10 residues.

The rearrangement joins TRBV6-1 to TRBJ2-1; 11 bases map to TRBD1. The V and J ends lost 4 bases and 2 bases, in that order; junction bases with no gene match: 4. This CDR3 is 16 amino acids long. The germline gives CDR1 MNHNS, CDR2 SASEGT. The CDR3 spells CASSAGTGGTYNEQFF. CDR3 sequence (DNA): TGTGCCAGCAGTGCCGGGACAGGGGGAACCTACAATGAGCAGTTCTTC.

In this sample, this clone turned up once. The rearrangement uses TRBV29-1 and TRBJ2-1; TRBD2 agrees at 12 bases. The CDR3 length is 14 residues. The V and J ends lost 7 bases and 3 bases, in that order; junction bases with no gene match: 4. CDR1 is SQVTM, CDR2 ANQGSEA, per germline. The CDR3 DNA is TGCAGCGGCAAACTAGCGGGGGGCTACAATGAGCAGTTCTTC. This translates into CSGKLAGGYNEQFF.